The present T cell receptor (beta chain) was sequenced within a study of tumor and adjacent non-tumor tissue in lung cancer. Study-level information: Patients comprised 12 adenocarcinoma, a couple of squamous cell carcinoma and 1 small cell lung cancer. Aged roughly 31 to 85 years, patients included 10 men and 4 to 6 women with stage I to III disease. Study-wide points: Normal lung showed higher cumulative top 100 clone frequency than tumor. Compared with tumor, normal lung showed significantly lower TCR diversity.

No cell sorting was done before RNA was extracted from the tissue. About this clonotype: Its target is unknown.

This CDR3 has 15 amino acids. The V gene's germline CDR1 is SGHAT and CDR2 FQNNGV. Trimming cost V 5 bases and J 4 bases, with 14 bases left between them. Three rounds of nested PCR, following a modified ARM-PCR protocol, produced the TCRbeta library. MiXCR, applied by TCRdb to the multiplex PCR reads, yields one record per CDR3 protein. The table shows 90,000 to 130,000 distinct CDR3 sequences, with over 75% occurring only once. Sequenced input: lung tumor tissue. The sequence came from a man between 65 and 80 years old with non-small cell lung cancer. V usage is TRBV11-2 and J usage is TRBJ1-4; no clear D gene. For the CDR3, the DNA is TGTGCCAGCAGCAGAAGTGTCGCGAGTAATGAAAAACTGTTTTTT. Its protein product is CASSRSVASNEKLFF.